Presented here are 8 T cell receptor beta chains from one specimen sequenced in a study of regulatory T cells in long-lasting Graves disease. Time point given: persistent/refractory GD, antithyroid drugs over 5 years with positive TRAb. After RNA was extracted from PBMCs, the TCR library was made from it. To make TCR beta libraries, researchers used iRepertoire HTBI primers and Arm-PCR of CDR3 regions. TCRdb called the multiplex PCR reads again in MiXCR, with one record for every CDR3 protein. The sample lists 500,000 to 700,000 distinct CDR3 sequences; around 30% were seen once. This material consisted of peripheral blood mononuclear cells (PBMCs), taken when the disease was refractory, from a patient treated with antithyroid drugs. Receptors were obtained from a female donor with Graves disease.

This chain connects TRBV6-1 to TRBJ1-5; tentatively, D is TRBD1 (6 bases). V lost 7 bases to trimming and J lost 2 bases, with 15 bases between them. CDR3 length: 15 residues. The germline CDR1 and CDR2 sequences are MNHNS and SASEGT. CDR3 loop: CASTRDIRGNQPQHF. CDR3 sequence (DNA): TGTGCCAGCACCCGGGACATTCGAGGCAATCAGCCCCAGCATTTT.

This clonotype came up a few times. This rearrangement joins TRBV6-2 or TRBV6-3 to TRBJ1-2; tentative D call: TRBD1 (6 bases). The CDR3 extends over 14 amino acids. Germline V gene data show CDR1 as MNHEY and CDR2 as SVGEGT. V gave up 2 bases and J gave up 8 bases, with 15 bases separating them. The CDR3 nucleotides read TGTGCCAGCAGTTACCAGGGCAGGGGTGGCGGCTACACCTTC. This encodes CASSYQGRGGGYTF.

The chain joins TRBV6-1 to TRBJ2-7; 8 nucleotides align to TRBD2. The CDR3 is made up of 14 amino acids. J was trimmed by 3 bases and V by 7 bases; bases with no gene match: 8. The V gene's germline CDR1 is MNHNS and CDR2 SASEGT. The CDR3 loop is CASKGSSGDYEQYF. CDR3 nucleotide sequence: TGTGCCAGCAAGGGCAGTAGCGGGGACTACGAGCAGTACTTC.

J is TRBJ1-5 and V is TRBV10-3; possibly TRBD1 for D (6 bases). In germline, CDR1 is ENHRY, CDR2 SYGVKD. V was shortened by 6 bases and J by 0 bases, with 9 bases between the two germline ends. This CDR3 region has 14 residues. CDR3 sequence: CAIRGTNSNQPQHF. CDR3 sequence (DNA): TGTGCCATCAGGGGGACAAATAGCAATCAGCCCCAGCATTTT.

This clonotype was counted only a few times. The chain links TRBV20-1 to TRBJ1-6; TRBD1 is a possible D gene (6 bases). Germline CDR1 and CDR2: DFQATT and SNEGSKA (reference sequence). Deletions cut 0 bases from V and 7 bases from J, with 13 bases between. The CDR3 runs 15 residues. CDR3 sequence: CSARDMTGGNSPLHF. The CDR3 DNA sequence: TGCAGTGCTAGAGATATGACAGGCGGGAATTCACCCCTCCACTTT.

This clonotype was counted many times. The V call is TRBV10-3, the J call TRBJ2-7; either TRBD1 or TRBD2 may supply D (5 bases each). CDR1 ENHRY and CDR2 SYGVKD come from the germline V gene. Trimming took off 4 bases at V and 1 base at J, with 11 bases between the two ends. The CDR3 length is 14 residues. The CDR3 sequence: CAISGAGGSYEQYF. The CDR3 nucleotides read TGTGCCATCAGTGGGGCTGGGGGTTCCTACGAGCAGTACTTC.

This clonotype was detected ten times or more. The J gene is TRBJ2-7, the V gene TRBV28; 13 bases line up with TRBD2. The germline V gene has CDR1 MDHEN and CDR2 SYDVKM. This CDR3 contains 18 residues. J lost 6 bases, V lost 4 bases, and 15 bases had no gene match. The DNA for the CDR3 is TGTGCCAGCAGTTCCCCGGGACAGGGGACTAGCGGGGCCGCCGAGCAGTACTTC. Protein product: CASSSPGQGTSGAAEQYF.

In this sample, this clonotype turned up a few times. V usage is TRBV7-9 and J usage is TRBJ1-2; a possible D gene is TRBD1 (5 bases). The germline gives CDR1 SEHNR, CDR2 FQNEAQ (reference sequence). Trimming cost V 0 bases and J 3 bases, with 8 bases left between them. This CDR3 has 14 residues. The CDR3 nucleotides are TGTGCCAGCAGCTTAGCAGGGGTGGACTATGGCTACACCTTC. The encoded protein is CASSLAGVDYGYTF. The complete variable domain, with remaining parts taken from reference TRBV7-9 and TRBJ1-2, reads DTGVSQNPRHKITKRGQNVTFRCDPISEHNRLYWYRQTLGQGPEFLTYFQNEAQLEKSRLLSDRFSAERPKGSFSTLEIQRTEQGDSAMYLCASSLAGVDYGYTFGSGTRLTVV.